This T cell receptor beta chain stems from a study of blood T cell repertoires in COVID-19. This clone was seen a single time. V dropped 3 bases and J dropped 0; count of bases not matched to a gene: 4. The CDR3 runs 16 residues. Germline V gene data show CDR1 as SGHRS and CDR2 as YFSETQ. Profiling relied on immunoSEQ multiplex PCR, and the TCRdb table lists in-frame clones only, not all of them. The data show roughly 220,000 clones, 86% seen once. Sequenced material: PBMCs or T cells enriched from blood (not recorded which). The chain joins TRBV5-1 to TRBJ2-1, with TRBD2 identical over 9 bases. The clonotype was recovered from a woman aged 40 to 50 with acute COVID-19. CDR3 in DNA: TGCGCCAGCAGCTACCTAGCGGGGAGCTCCTACAATGAGCAGTTCTTC. Protein product: CASSYLAGSSYNEQFF. The variable domain in full, completed from reference TRBV5-1 and TRBJ2-1, reads KAGVTQTPRYLIKTRGQQVTLSCSPISGHRSVSWYQQTPGQGLQFLFEYFSETQRNKGNFPGRFSGRQFSNSRSEMNVSTLELGDSALYLCASSYLAGSSYNEQFFGPGTRLTVL.